Shown below are 25 T cell receptor beta chains from a single sample sequenced in a study of patients and donors after allogeneic stem cell transplantation. TCRdb reanalysed the RT-PCR reads using MiXCR and keeps one entry per CDR3 protein. Here the sample spans 800,000 to 1,000,000 distinct CDR3 sequences, approximately 19% being singletons. Sequencing input: blood, either unsorted or a sorted T cell fraction (not recorded which). The receptors stem from a human donor who was either an allogeneic HSCT recipient or a stem cell or donor lymphocyte infusion donor (not recorded which). It is not recorded whose cells these are; they may come from a transplant donor.

The chain combines TRBV29-1 with TRBJ1-1; no clear D. Trimming removed 5 bases from V and 3 bases from J, with 13 bases in between. Germline V lookup: CDR1 SQVTM, CDR2 ANQGSEA. The length of the CDR3 is 13 residues. The CDR3 DNA follows: TGCAGCGTTCTGATCGGAGGACACACTGAAGCTTTCTTT. It is translated as CSVLIGGHTEAFF. Complete variable domain (other parts from reference TRBV29-1 and TRBJ1-1): SAVISQKPSRDICQRGTSLTIQCQVDSQVTMMFWYRQQPGQSLTLIATANQGSEATYESGFVIDKFPISRPNLTFSTLTVSNMSPEDSSIYLCSVLIGGHTEAFFGQGTRLTVV.

There are many counts of this clonotype. The rearrangement uses TRBV12-3 or TRBV12-4 and TRBJ1-2; 9 bases line up with TRBD1. The CDR3 contains 16 residues. The ends lost 0 bases at V and 8 bases at J; junction bases unmatched: 10. CDR3 nucleotides: TGTGCCAGCAGTTTAGCGCTCCCCGGGACAGGGAACGGCTACACCTTC. This gives the protein CASSLALPGTGNGYTF.

The chain couples TRBV20-1 to TRBJ2-7; perhaps D is TRBD1 or TRBD2 (5 bases each). CDR1 is DFQATT and CDR2 is SNEGSKA in the germline V gene (reference sequence). CDR3 size: 11 residues. The ends were cut back, 8 bases at V and 3 bases at J, with 11 bases in the middle. CDR3 amino acids: CSTRDGYEQYF. CDR3 DNA sequence: TGCAGTACGAGGGACGGCTACGAGCAGTACTTC.

In its sample, this clonotype was seen a few times. The CDR3 spells CASNFRGEAYEQYF. The CDR3 bases are TGTGCCAGCAACTTCCGGGGGGAAGCCTACGAGCAGTACTTC. The genes are TRBV6-2 or TRBV6-3 and TRBJ2-7, with 7 bases aligning to TRBD2. Germline V gives CDR1 MNHEY, CDR2 SVGEGT. With V trimmed by 7 bases and J by 2 bases, 8 bases remained unmatched. This CDR3 contains 14 residues.

In this sample, this clonotype turned up a few times. The rearrangement links TRBV5-1 to TRBJ2-1; D is possibly TRBD2 (5 bases). Trimming stripped 0 bases from V and 7 bases from J, with 11 bases between. The CDR3 covers 14 residues. The germline V gene encodes CDR1 SGHRS and CDR2 YFSETQ. The CDR3 here is CASSLAGIENEQFF. The CDR3 bases are TGCGCCAGCAGCTTGGCCGGGATCGAAAATGAGCAGTTCTTC.

This clonotype was seen just once. CDR3 amino acids: CASSITNSGLYGYTF. The CDR3 bases are TGTGCCAGTAGTATAACGAACTCCGGATTGTATGGCTACACCTTC. The V gene is TRBV19, the J gene TRBJ1-2; D not resolved. CDR1 is LNHDA, CDR2 SQIVND, per germline (reference sequence). The length of the CDR3 is 15 residues. V was cut by 2 bases and J by 5 bases, with 15 bases left in between.

This clonotype showed up many times. One junction end does not reproduce the germline sequence, and a read error may be involved. The chain employs TRBV7-7 and TRBJ2-1, with a tentative D call TRBD2 (5 bases). Per germline, CDR1 SSHAT and CDR2 FNYEAQ (reference sequence). The CDR3 sequence is 15 residues long. The CDR3 is CASSLARVGYSEQFF. In DNA, the CDR3 is TGTGCTAGCAGCTTAGCGCGGGTAGGCTACAGTGAGCAGTTCTTC. Using reference TRBV7-7 and TRBJ2-1 for the parts outside the CDR3, the full variable domain is GAGVSQSPRYKVTKRGQDVTLRCDPISSHATLYWYQQALGQGPEFLTYFNYEAQPDKSGLPSDRFSAERPEGSISTLTIQRTEQRDSAMYRCASSLARVGYSEQFFGPGTRLTVL.

This clonotype was observed a few times. The rearrangement uses TRBV15 and TRBJ2-2; no clear D. The CDR3 is 14 residues long. Germline-derived CDR1 and CDR2 are LNHNV and YYDKDF (reference sequence). The V end was cut by 3 bases, the J end by 13 bases, with 18 bases between. The CDR3 loop is CATSRQRSAERLFF. DNA of the CDR3: TGTGCCACCAGCAGGCAAAGAAGCGCAGAAAGGCTGTTTTTT.

This clonotype appeared a few times. The genes are TRBV7-9 and TRBJ2-3, with 10 bases matching TRBD2. Germline V lookup: CDR1 SEHNR, CDR2 FQNEAQ (reference sequence). This CDR3 is 14 amino acids long. J was trimmed by 7 bases and V by 7 bases; bases with no gene match: 8. The CDR3 spells CASTDGLAVYTQYF. The DNA of the CDR3 is TGTGCCAGCACCGACGGACTAGCGGTATATACGCAGTATTTT.

This clonotype turned up a few times. The V call is TRBV2, the J call TRBJ2-1; 7 positions match TRBD2. The CDR3 length is 14 residues. V shed 7 bases, J shed 7 bases, and the junction held 10 bases outside the gene matches. Germline V gives CDR1 SNHLY, CDR2 FYNNEI. CDR3 residues: CASIELGRGNEQFF. The CDR3 DNA follows: TGTGCCAGCATCGAACTAGGGAGGGGAAATGAGCAGTTCTTC.

This clonotype was found many times. The chain joins TRBV29-1 to TRBJ2-3; D gene ambiguous. The CDR3 runs 12 residues. CDR1 is SQVTM and CDR2 is ANQGSEA in the germline V gene. Deletions cut 3 bases from V and 1 base from J, with 5 bases between. The CDR3 DNA is TGCAGCGTTGAGCATCGCACAGATACGCAGTATTTT. As protein: CSVEHRTDTQYF.

The chain employs TRBV5-1 and TRBJ2-1, with 8 nucleotides matching TRBD2. The CDR3 is made up of 19 amino acids. Looked up from germline, CDR1 is SGHRS and CDR2 is YFSETQ. Unmatched junction bases numbered 14, after V lost 2 bases and J lost 1 base. CDR3: CASSLPSGGRVNSYNEQFF. The CDR3 DNA reads as TGCGCCAGCAGCTTACCCAGCGGGGGTCGGGTCAATTCCTACAATGAGCAGTTCTTC.

This clonotype was observed a few times. Here the CDR3 reads CAISPRAAEVTEAFF. The CDR3 DNA follows: TGTGCCATCAGTCCGCGAGCGGCCGAGGTCACTGAAGCTTTCTTT. The gene calls are TRBV10-3 and TRBJ1-1; D unresolved. There are 15 residues in the CDR3. V dropped 5 bases and J dropped 4 bases, with 17 bases sitting between them. Germline loops: CDR1 ENHRY, CDR2 SYGVKD.

This chain connects TRBV6-5 to TRBJ2-5; tentatively, D is TRBD1 (6 bases). This CDR3 is built from 12 residues. CDR1 and CDR2 from the germline V gene are MNHEY and SVGAGI. V was pared by 8 bases and J by 7 bases, with 14 bases between. The CDR3 here is CASGRGYPTQYF. The CDR3 DNA is TGTGCCAGCGGAAGGGGGTACCCGACCCAGTACTTC.

This clonotype was counted a few times. This chain uses TRBV10-3 with TRBJ2-3; D remains unclear. CDR1 and CDR2 from the germline V gene are ENHRY and SYGVKD. This CDR3 has 11 amino acids. Trimming removed 6 bases at V and 9 bases at J, with 10 bases between. The CDR3 DNA reads TGTGCCATCAGGGAGCAGGACACGCAGTATTTT. Translating it yields CAIREQDTQYF.

The gene calls are TRBV7-2 and TRBJ1-2, with 8 bases lining up with TRBD1. V was clipped by 5 bases and J by 7 bases; unmatched bases: 9. The V gene's germline CDR1 is SGHTA and CDR2 FQGNSA. The CDR3 runs to 14 residues. CDR3 protein: CASSTRQGTGGYTF. CDR3 DNA sequence: TGTGCCAGCAGCACCCGACAGGGGACTGGTGGCTACACCTTC.

This clonotype occurred a few times. The chain has TRBV5-6 and TRBJ2-3, with 7 bases identical to TRBD1. The CDR3 consists of 15 residues. V was pared by 4 bases and J by 0 bases, with 5 bases of the junction left unmatched. Germline CDR1 SGHDT, CDR2 YYEEEE. CDR3 sequence: CASSQDRTSTDTQYF. The CDR3 DNA sequence: TGTGCCAGCAGCCAGGACAGGACTAGCACAGATACGCAGTATTTT.

This clonotype has more than one count but fewer than ten. The J gene is TRBJ2-7, the V gene TRBV15; D may be TRBD1 (5 bases). The CDR3 contains 15 residues. V was shortened by 2 bases and J by 7 bases, with 18 bases between the two germline ends. Germline V gives CDR1 LNHNV, CDR2 YYDKDF (reference sequence). This CDR3 is CATSRQDTSLMEQYF. The CDR3 DNA is TGTGCCACCAGCAGACAGGACACTTCTCTCATGGAGCAGTACTTC.

This clonotype was recorded a few times. The chain joins TRBV5-1 to TRBJ1-4; 9 bases line up with TRBD1. CDR3 length: 14 residues. Germline values: CDR1 SGHRS, CDR2 YFSETQ. V trimming: 4 bases; J trimming: 7 bases; junction bases outside the gene matches: 5. Here the CDR3 reads CASSPGQGAEKLFF. The CDR3 coding sequence is TGCGCCAGCAGCCCGGGACAGGGCGCTGAAAAACTGTTTTTT.

The sample holds many counts of this clonotype. The CDR3 DNA sequence: TGTGCCAGCAGTTACTCTCCTGTCAATTCCGCTGAAGCTTTCTTT. It is translated as CASSYSPVNSAEAFF. The gene calls are TRBV6-5 and TRBJ1-1; D is ambiguous. CDR1 is MNHEY and CDR2 is SVGAGI in the germline V gene. This CDR3 is 15 amino acids long. V lost 0 bases, J lost 6 bases, and 14 bases lay in between.

The chain employs TRBV15 and TRBJ2-5; no firm D call. The CDR3 runs to 13 residues. V lost 5 bases and J 9 bases, leaving 16 bases between the germline ends. The V gene's germline CDR1 is LNHNV and CDR2 YYDKDF (reference sequence). In DNA form, the CDR3 reads TGTGCCACCAGCGTACGAACCCCCTGGGCCCAGTACTTC. Encoded protein: CATSVRTPWAQYF.

There are a few counts of this clonotype. The chain combines TRBV6-8 with TRBJ2-2, with unresolved D. Trimming cost V 2 bases and J 4 bases, with 17 bases left between them. CDR3 length: 17 amino acids. Germline V lookup: CDR1 MNHGY, CDR2 SAAAGT. The CDR3 nucleotides read TGTGCCAGCAGTTACCCCCCCCACGACCGACCCACCGGGGAGCTGTTTTTT. This encodes CASSYPPHDRPTGELFF.

This clonotype was detected a few times. The chain is built from TRBV6-5 and TRBJ2-7; TRBD2 aligns across 12 bases. Trimming cost V 3 bases and J 3 bases; bases outside gene matches: 6. The germline V gene encodes CDR1 MNHEY and CDR2 SVGAGI. This CDR3 has 16 amino acids. The CDR3 spells CASSYRTSGKVYEQYF. Written as DNA, the CDR3 is TGTGCCAGCAGTTATAGGACTAGCGGGAAGGTCTACGAGCAGTACTTC.

Turning to this clonotype: One end of the junction is discordant with germline, which a read error may explain. The gene calls are TRBV4-1 and TRBJ2-7; 7 bases fit TRBD1. This CDR3 has 15 residues. The germline V gene has CDR1 MGHRA and CDR2 YSYEKL. This chain's CDR3 is CASSQDPGQIYEQYF. As DNA, the CDR3 is TGCGCCAGCAGCCAAGATCCGGGACAGATCTACGAACAGTACTTC.

The chain uses TRBV20-1 and TRBJ2-5; D is possibly TRBD1 (6 bases). This CDR3 comprises 13 residues. CDR1 is DFQATT and CDR2 is SNEGSKA in the germline V gene (reference sequence). Trimming shortened V by 6 bases and J by 4 bases, and 15 bases separated the two germline ends. CDR3 in DNA: TGCAGTGCCCCTGACAGGAGCGGAGAGACCCAGTACTTC. Its protein product is CSAPDRSGETQYF.